The 18 T cell receptor beta chains listed next were all sequenced from one sample in a study of blood T cell repertoires in COVID-19. Profiled with immunoSEQ multiplex PCR; TCRdb holds only in-frame clones, not every one. The data show fewer than 250,000 clones, 65% to 85% seen once. The sample was PBMCs or T cells enriched from blood (not recorded which). The receptors were gathered from a woman aged 25 to 39 who had recovered from COVID-19.

This clone was seen only a few times. This rearrangement joins TRBV7-2 to TRBJ2-5; 11 bases are shared with TRBD2. The CDR3 extends over 16 amino acids. Germline lookup yields CDR1 SGHTA and CDR2 FQGNSA. V gave up 1 base and J gave up 5 bases; unmatched junction bases: 6. The CDR3 coding sequence is TGTGCCAGCAGCTTAGTTAGCGGGGGGGGACGGGAGACCCAGTACTTC. It specifies CASSLVSGGGRETQYF.

The chain joins TRBV2 to TRBJ1-4; D is perhaps TRBD1 (5 bases). The CDR3 is made up of 15 amino acids. CDR1 is SNHLY, CDR2 FYNNEI, per germline. V was shortened by 6 bases and J by 0 bases, with 11 bases between the two germline ends. CDR3 residues: CASRDTGATNEKLFF. DNA for the CDR3: TGTGCCAGCAGGGACACAGGAGCAACTAATGAAAAACTGTTTTTT.

The chain links TRBV5-1 to TRBJ1-6; a possible D gene is TRBD1 (6 bases). In germline, CDR1 is SGHRS, CDR2 YFSETQ. Trimming removed 2 bases from V and 4 bases from J, with 10 bases in between. The CDR3 has 15 amino acids. Here the CDR3 reads CASSLRQDYNSPLHF. In DNA, the CDR3 is TGCGCCAGCAGCTTACGACAGGATTATAATTCACCCCTCCACTTT.

The chain is built from TRBV10-3 and TRBJ2-1; TRBD1 matches 10 bases. Germline-derived CDR1 and CDR2 are ENHRY and SYGVKD. This CDR3 is 12 amino acids long. J was trimmed by 14 bases and V by 6 bases; bases with no gene match: 7. The chain's CDR3 is CAISGQGGREFF. The CDR3 DNA reads TGTGCCATCAGCGGACAGGGGGGAAGGGAGTTCTTC.

V gene TRBV28 combines with J gene TRBJ2-7; no firm D call. Trimming removed 3 bases at V and 3 bases at J, with 15 bases between. Germline loops: CDR1 MDHEN, CDR2 SYDVKM. The CDR3 has 15 residues. The CDR3 region has the DNA TGTGCCAGCAGTTTTCCGCGGCTAGTTCACTACGAGCAGTACTTC. Translating it yields CASSFPRLVHYEQYF. The full variable domain, completed using reference TRBV28 and TRBJ2-7, is DVKVTQSSRYLVKRTGEKVFLECVQDMDHENMFWYRQDPGLGLRLIYFSYDVKMKEKGDIPEGYSVSREKKERFSLILESASTNQTSMYLCASSFPRLVHYEQYFGPGTRLTVT.

The genes are TRBV19 and TRBJ2-1; 10 nucleotides agree with TRBD1. The CDR3 is 16 amino acids. The germline V gene has CDR1 LNHDA and CDR2 SQIVND (reference sequence). The V segment lost 5 bases and the J segment 4 bases; nucleotides outside the gene matches: 8. CDR3 DNA: TGTGCCAGTAGTTTGGCCTTGGGACAGGGGTACAATGAGCAGTTCTTC. This translates into CASSLALGQGYNEQFF.

This chain links TRBV12-3 or TRBV12-4 with TRBJ2-7; a weak D match, TRBD2 (5 bases). V was clipped by 2 bases and J by 5 bases, with 7 bases between them. This CDR3 contains 12 residues. The CDR3 DNA follows: TGTGCCAGCAGTTTACGGACTCACGAGCAGTACTTC. Translated: CASSLRTHEQYF.

The chain has TRBV15 and TRBJ1-6, with D perhaps matching TRBD1 (5 bases). V lost 5 bases and J lost 10, with 30 bases in between. This CDR3 contains 19 residues. Per germline, CDR1 LNHNV and CDR2 YYDKDF (reference sequence). Written as DNA, the CDR3 is TGTGCCACCAGCCCCTTCCCCCTAAGAGAGACAGCCGAAGGGTCACCCCTCCACTTT. Encoded protein: CATSPFPLRETAEGSPLHF. The full variable domain, with the rest looked up from reference TRBV15 and TRBJ1-6, is DAMVIQNPRYQVTQFGKPVTLSCSQTLNHNVMYWYQQKSSQAPKLLFHYYDKDFNNEADTPDNFQSRRPNTSFCFLDIRSPGLGDTAMYLCATSPFPLRETAEGSPLHFGNGTRLTVT.

The chain has TRBV6-5 and TRBJ2-7; 8 bases fit TRBD2. J was trimmed by 0 bases and V by 6 bases; bases with no gene match: 4. The CDR3 is made up of 14 amino acids. CDR1 is MNHEY, CDR2 SVGAGI, per germline. In DNA form, the CDR3 reads TGTGCCAGCAGGCAGCGGGAGCTCTCCTACGAGCAGTACTTC. Translated, it gives CASRQRELSYEQYF.

The rearrangement links TRBV7-2 to TRBJ1-2, with 9 positions matching TRBD1. CDR1 is SGHTA, CDR2 FQGNSA, per germline. Trimming at V came to 4 bases and at J to 4 bases, leaving 7 bases not matched to a gene. This CDR3 is 15 amino acids long. DNA for the CDR3: TGTGCCAGCAGCTCTACAGGGGGCGCCGGCTATGGCTACACCTTC. The encoded protein is CASSSTGGAGYGYTF.

The chain recombines TRBV2 with TRBJ1-4; the match to TRBD1 covers 7 bases. CDR1 and CDR2 (germline): SNHLY, FYNNEI. The CDR3 is made up of 15 amino acids. V lost 6 bases to trimming and J lost 2 bases; unmatched junction nucleotides: 6. The CDR3 here is CASSPRQGTNEKLFF. DNA of the CDR3: TGTGCCAGCAGCCCTAGACAGGGCACTAATGAAAAACTGTTTTTT.

V is TRBV4-1 and J is TRBJ1-1, with 7 bases lining up with TRBD1. J gave up 0 bases and V 6 bases, and 7 bases lay outside the gene matches. From germline, CDR1 is MGHRA and CDR2 YSYEKL. This CDR3 comprises 15 residues. CDR3 sequence: CASRQTGSMNTEAFF. Here the CDR3 DNA reads TGCGCCAGCAGACAGACAGGGTCCATGAACACTGAAGCTTTCTTT.

This clone was counted between two and nine times. The chain uses TRBV24-1 and TRBJ2-1, with a possible D match to TRBD1 (7 bases). Per the germline V gene, CDR1 is KGHDR and CDR2 is SFDVKD. V was pared by 1 base and J by 3 bases, with 24 bases between. The CDR3 has 20 amino acids. This CDR3 is CATSDFKGGGDSGNYNEQFF. CDR3 sequence (DNA): TGTGCCACCAGTGATTTTAAAGGCGGCGGGGACAGCGGAAACTACAATGAGCAGTTCTTC.

This clone has a handful of counts. The chain is built from TRBV7-2 and TRBJ1-5; D remains unclear. CDR1 and CDR2 from the germline V gene are SGHTA and FQGNSA. V was clipped by 5 bases and J by 2 bases, with 10 bases between them. The CDR3 has 14 amino acids. The CDR3 DNA sequence: TGTGCCAGCAGCCCCCTGAGTGGCAATCAGCCCCAGCATTTT. This translates into CASSPLSGNQPQHF.

This clone turned up a few times. V is TRBV6-5 and J is TRBJ2-1, with a possible D match to TRBD1 (6 bases). V lost 5 bases, J lost 7 bases, and 12 bases lay in between. The V gene's germline CDR1 is MNHEY and CDR2 SVGAGI. The CDR3 has 13 amino acids. The CDR3, as DNA: TGTGCCAGCAGTCAAATACAGGGAAATGAGCAGTTCTTC. This translates into CASSQIQGNEQFF.

The V gene is TRBV6-6, the J gene TRBJ2-6; perhaps TRBD1 as D (6 bases). V lost 5 bases and J 0 bases, leaving 14 bases between the germline ends. This CDR3 is 17 amino acids long. Germline CDR1 MNHNY, CDR2 SVGAGI (reference sequence). The CDR3 reads CASSQGFSSSGANVLTF. In DNA, the CDR3 is TGTGCCAGCAGTCAGGGGTTTTCCTCCTCTGGGGCCAACGTCCTGACTTTC.

This sequence joins TRBV30 and TRBJ1-1; 9 bases match TRBD1. The V gene end was trimmed by 1 base and the J gene end by 0 bases; junction bases not matched to a gene: 3. Looked up from germline, CDR1 is GTSNPN and CDR2 is SVGIG (reference sequence). The CDR3 consists of 15 residues. Written as DNA, the CDR3 is TGTGCCTGGAGTGGACAGGGGGTGATGAACACTGAAGCTTTCTTT. Its protein is CAWSGQGVMNTEAFF.

The genes are TRBV3-1 (or the pseudogene TRBV3-2) and TRBJ2-7; perhaps TRBD1 as D (5 bases). Germline-derived CDR1 and CDR2 are LGHDT and YNNKEL (reference sequence). CDR3 length: 14 residues. V was shortened by 3 bases and J by 5 bases, with 14 bases between the two germline ends. The DNA for the CDR3 is TGTGCCAGCAGCCACTATGCAGGGATGAACGAGCAGTACTTC. Protein sequence: CASSHYAGMNEQYF.